The 21 T cell receptor beta chains reported below all come from one sample, sequenced in a study of blood T cell repertoires in COVID-19. Profiled with immunoSEQ multiplex PCR; TCRdb holds only in-frame clones, not every one. The sample includes roughly 150,000 clones, about 80% of them seen just once. What was sequenced was peripheral blood. These receptors all come from a man aged 65 to 79 with active or convalescent COVID-19.

The chain recombines TRBV3-1 (or the pseudogene TRBV3-2) with TRBJ1-3, with no clear D. The CDR3 has 12 residues. Germline V gives CDR1 LGHDT, CDR2 YNNKEL (reference sequence). V was trimmed by 6 bases and J by 2 bases, leaving 5 bases between them. The CDR3 DNA follows: TGTGCCAGCAGTCGGGCTGGAAACACCATATATTTT. Protein sequence: CASSRAGNTIYF.

This clone showed up just a few times. This rearrangement joins TRBV19 to TRBJ2-2; 12 bases line up with TRBD2. In germline, CDR1 is LNHDA, CDR2 SQIVND (reference sequence). There are 17 residues in the CDR3. V shed 3 bases, J shed 4 bases, and the junction held 6 bases outside the gene matches. CDR3 sequence reads: CASSMRLAGVSTGELFF. Written as DNA, the CDR3 is TGTGCCAGTAGTATGAGACTAGCGGGAGTAAGCACCGGGGAGCTGTTTTTT.

In this sample, this clone turned up a few times. CDR3 in amino acids: CASSTGPGHVGQPQHF. CDR3 DNA sequence: TGTGCCAGCAGTACCGGACCAGGGCACGTTGGTCAGCCCCAGCATTTT. The rearrangement uses TRBV6-2 or TRBV6-3 and TRBJ1-5, with D possibly being TRBD1 (5 bases). V was pared by 5 bases and J by 6 bases, with 20 bases between. Germline loops: CDR1 MNHEY, CDR2 SVGEGT. This CDR3 has 16 residues.

The chain combines TRBV5-5 with TRBJ2-7; 9 bases are a match to TRBD1. This CDR3 contains 15 residues. V lost 2 bases, J lost 5 bases, and 8 bases stayed unmatched. Germline CDR1 and CDR2: SGHKS and YYEKEE (reference sequence). The chain's CDR3 is CASSFFTGTGHEQYF. CDR3 DNA sequence: TGTGCCAGCAGCTTTTTCACCGGGACAGGGCACGAGCAGTACTTC.

The chain recombines TRBV7-9 with TRBJ2-3; 7 nucleotides match TRBD2. Trimming cost V 5 bases and J 1 base; bases outside gene matches: 6. CDR1 and CDR2 (germline): SEHNR, FQNEAQ (reference sequence). The CDR3 contains 15 residues. The CDR3 sequence: CASSRSGSGTDTQYF. In nucleotides, the CDR3 is TGTGCCAGCAGCCGTAGCGGGTCGGGCACAGATACGCAGTATTTT.

This clone showed up just once. The CDR3 protein is CASSHQTGWTGELFF. The CDR3 DNA reads TGTGCCAGCAGCCACCAGACAGGGTGGACCGGGGAGCTGTTTTTT. The V and J genes are TRBV3-1 (or the pseudogene TRBV3-2) and TRBJ2-2; the match to TRBD1 covers 7 bases. CDR1 is LGHDT, CDR2 YNNKEL, per germline (reference sequence). CDR3 length: 15 residues. V dropped 3 bases and J dropped 5; count of bases not matched to a gene: 6.

The rearrangement uses TRBV11-2 and TRBJ2-7, with a tentative D call TRBD2 (5 bases). Germline V gives CDR1 SGHAT, CDR2 FQNNGV. V shed 1 base and J shed 4 bases, with 14 bases lying between them. The CDR3 contains 15 residues. The CDR3 region has the DNA TGTGCCAGCAGCTTAGGACCGGGATCCCAATACGAGCAGTACTTC. Translating gives CASSLGPGSQYEQYF.

The V and J genes are TRBV30 and TRBJ1-2, with a possible D match to TRBD1 (5 bases). V lost 3 bases and J 0 bases, leaving 23 bases between the germline ends. Germline loops: CDR1 GTSNPN, CDR2 SVGIG (reference sequence). The CDR3 has 18 amino acids. The CDR3 DNA is TGTGCCTGGAGAGCGTGGGGCTTTGGAGAAGGAGCTAACTATGGCTACACCTTC. This translates into CAWRAWGFGEGANYGYTF.

This chain uses TRBV15 with TRBJ1-6; D uncertain. Germline V gene sequence: CDR1 LNHNV, CDR2 YYDKDF (reference sequence). The CDR3 has 15 residues. Trimming shortened V by 3 bases and J by 8 bases, and 14 bases separated the two germline ends. The CDR3 DNA reads TGTGCCACCAGCAGGGAGGGTATGAGGGATTCACCCCTCCACTTT. Translated: CATSREGMRDSPLHF.

The chain links TRBV19 to TRBJ2-5; 13 bases match TRBD2. This CDR3 has 16 residues. Germline V gene sequence: CDR1 LNHDA, CDR2 SQIVND (reference sequence). Trimming at V came to 3 bases and at J to 1 base, leaving 2 bases not matched to a gene. In DNA, the CDR3 is TGTGCCAGTAGTATTGGACTAGCGGGGGTCCAAGAGACCCAGTACTTC. It codes for CASSIGLAGVQETQYF.

V and J are TRBV6-2 or TRBV6-3 and TRBJ1-4, with TRBD1 identical over 8 bases. The CDR3 extends over 15 amino acids. Per the germline V gene, CDR1 is MNHEY and CDR2 is SVGEGT. Losses at the gene ends were 6 bases for V and 4 bases for J; bases not matched to a gene: 7. The CDR3 coding sequence is TGTGCCAGCAGCTTCGGACAGGGTTTTAATGAAAAACTGTTTTTT. Its translation: CASSFGQGFNEKLFF.

This clone was found once. The rearrangement links TRBV19 to TRBJ2-1; possible D gene TRBD2, 5 bases. Germline V lookup: CDR1 LNHDA, CDR2 SQIVND (reference sequence). V lost 3 bases and J 0 bases, leaving 15 bases between the germline ends. The CDR3 length is 17 residues. Here the CDR3 reads CASSIPRGHSSYNEQFF. The CDR3, as DNA: TGTGCCAGTAGTATCCCCCGGGGTCATAGCTCCTACAATGAGCAGTTCTTC.

CDR3 loop: CASSYQRRQNEQFF. As DNA, the CDR3 is TGTGCCAGCAGTTACCAGCGCCGGCAAAATGAGCAGTTCTTC. The J gene is TRBJ2-1, the V gene TRBV6-5; D ambiguous. V was pared by 2 bases and J by 7 bases, with 12 bases between. The CDR3 contains 14 residues. CDR1 is MNHEY, CDR2 SVGAGI, per germline.

This sequence joins TRBV15 and TRBJ1-2; possibly TRBD1 for D (5 bases). This CDR3 is built from 16 residues. Germline V lookup: CDR1 LNHNV, CDR2 YYDKDF (reference sequence). The V end lost 0 bases, the J end lost 4 bases, and 15 bases lay between the germline ends. As DNA, the CDR3 is TGTGCCACCAGCAGAGATCGCGGACGGGGGGTCTATGGCTACACCTTC. This encodes CATSRDRGRGVYGYTF.

The chain has TRBV7-2 and TRBJ1-2, with D possibly being TRBD1 (6 bases). Germline V gene sequence: CDR1 SGHTA, CDR2 FQGNSA. The CDR3 loop spans 12 amino acids. The CDR3 DNA sequence: TGTGCAGCCGGGGGGCGCGAGGGTGGCTACACCTTC. Its protein product is CAAGGREGGYTF.

The chain recombines TRBV19 with TRBJ1-5, with 7 bases fitting TRBD1. CDR1 LNHDA and CDR2 SQIVND come from the germline V gene (reference sequence). Trimming took 5 bases from V and 4 from J; bases not matched to a gene: 2. The CDR3 contains 13 residues. CDR3 sequence (DNA): TGTGCCAGTAGTGACAGGGCGAATCAGCCCCAGCATTTT. Its protein is CASSDRANQPQHF.

This clone was counted a single time. The genes are TRBV5-1 and TRBJ1-4, with 9 bases identical to TRBD1. The ends lost 3 bases at V and 3 bases at J; junction bases unmatched: 12. The germline gives CDR1 SGHRS, CDR2 YFSETQ. There are 18 residues in the CDR3. The CDR3: CASSSGTGFMAANEKLFF. DNA for the CDR3: TGCGCCAGCAGCTCCGGGACAGGGTTTATGGCAGCTAATGAAAAACTGTTTTTT.

The chain carries TRBV7-8 and TRBJ2-7; 9 nucleotides agree with TRBD1. The CDR3 spans 15 residues. Germline V gene sequence: CDR1 SGHVS, CDR2 FQNEAQ. V was pared by 5 bases and J by 3 bases, with 8 bases of the junction left unmatched. Here the CDR3 reads CASSPGDRDYYEQYF. The CDR3 region has the DNA TGTGCCAGCAGCCCCGGGGACAGGGATTACTACGAGCAGTACTTC.

The chain is built from TRBV5-1 and TRBJ1-3, with a possible D match to TRBD1 (5 bases). Trimming removed 5 bases from V and 0 bases from J, with 9 bases in between. Germline V gene data show CDR1 as SGHRS and CDR2 as YFSETQ. The CDR3 spans 14 residues. CDR3 coding DNA: TGCGCCAGCAGACAGGACAACTCTGGAAACACCATATATTTT. This gives the protein CASRQDNSGNTIYF.

The rearrangement links TRBV6-1 to TRBJ1-1; D gene uncertain. V shed 2 bases and J shed 1 base, with 5 bases lying between them. There are 13 residues in the CDR3. Germline lookup yields CDR1 MNHNS and CDR2 SASEGT. The CDR3 protein is CASSERENTEAFF. As DNA, the CDR3 is TGTGCCAGCAGTGAACGGGAGAACACTGAAGCTTTCTTT.

The chain carries TRBV24-1 and TRBJ2-1; 8 nucleotides agree with TRBD2. The V and J ends lost 5 bases and 3 bases, in that order; junction bases with no gene match: 11. The CDR3 loop spans 17 amino acids. Looked up from germline, CDR1 is KGHDR and CDR2 is SFDVKD. In DNA, the CDR3 is TGTGCCACCAGTGGGGCAGCGGGAGAGGGGTACTACAATGAGCAGTTCTTC. Translation: CATSGAAGEGYYNEQFF.